This T cell receptor beta chain is drawn from a study of shared clonotypes between healthy human individuals. The table came from immunoSEQ multiplex PCR; TCRdb's copy has only in-frame clones and leaves some out. The profile shows roughly 760,000 clones, less than 85% of them singletons. Trimming cost V 7 bases and J 2 bases, with 18 bases left between them. There are 15 residues in the CDR3. Germline CDR1 is SGHTA and CDR2 is FQGNSA. This receptor was taken from a woman aged 25-40 years in good health. This chain uses TRBV7-2 with TRBJ2-7, with TRBD2 as a possible D gene (6 bases). The material sequenced was memory CD4+ T cells sorted from blood. Described subset: CD45RA-negative fraction. The CDR3: CASTPKTGTAYEQYF. The CDR3 nucleotides read TGTGCCAGCACCCCCAAGACCGGGACTGCCTACGAGCAGTACTTC.